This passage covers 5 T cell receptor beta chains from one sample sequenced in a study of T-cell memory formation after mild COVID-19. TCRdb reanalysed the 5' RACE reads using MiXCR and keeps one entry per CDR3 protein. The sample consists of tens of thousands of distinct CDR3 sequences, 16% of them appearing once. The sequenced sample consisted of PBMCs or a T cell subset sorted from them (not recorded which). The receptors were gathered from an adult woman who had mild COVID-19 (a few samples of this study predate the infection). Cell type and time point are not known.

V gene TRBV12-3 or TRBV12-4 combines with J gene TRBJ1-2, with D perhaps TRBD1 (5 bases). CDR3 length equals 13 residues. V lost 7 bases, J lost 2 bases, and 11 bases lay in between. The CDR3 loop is CASKRDSNYGYTF. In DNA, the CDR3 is TGTGCCAGCAAGAGGGACTCCAACTATGGCTACACCTTC.

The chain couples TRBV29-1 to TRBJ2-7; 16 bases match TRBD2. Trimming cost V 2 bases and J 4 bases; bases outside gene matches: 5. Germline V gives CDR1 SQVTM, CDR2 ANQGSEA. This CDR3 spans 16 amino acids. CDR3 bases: TGCAGCGTTGAACTGGGACTAGCGGGAGGGCCGTACGAGCAGTACTTC. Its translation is CSVELGLAGGPYEQYF.

The CDR3 region is CSAPVGDYYEQYF. The CDR3 bases are TGCAGTGCCCCCGTCGGCGATTACTACGAGCAGTACTTC. V gene TRBV20-1 combines with J gene TRBJ2-7; D unresolved. V lost 6 bases and J lost 3, with 15 bases in between. The CDR3 sequence is 13 residues long. Per germline, CDR1 DFQATT and CDR2 SNEGSKA (reference sequence).

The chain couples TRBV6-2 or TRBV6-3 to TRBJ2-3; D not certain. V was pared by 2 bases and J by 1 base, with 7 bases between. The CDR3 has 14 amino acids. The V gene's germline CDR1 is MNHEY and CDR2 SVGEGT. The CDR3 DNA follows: TGTGCCAGCAGTTACGGGCACCGCACAGATACGCAGTATTTT. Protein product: CASSYGHRTDTQYF.

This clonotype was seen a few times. The CDR3 is CASSYVGTEAFF. CDR3 bases: TGTGCCAGCAGTTACGTAGGGACTGAAGCTTTCTTT. V gene TRBV6-2 or TRBV6-3 combines with J gene TRBJ1-1; D is unclear. The CDR3 sequence is 12 residues long. Per the germline V gene, CDR1 is MNHEY and CDR2 is SVGEGT. V gave up 2 bases and J gave up 5 bases, with 6 bases separating them.